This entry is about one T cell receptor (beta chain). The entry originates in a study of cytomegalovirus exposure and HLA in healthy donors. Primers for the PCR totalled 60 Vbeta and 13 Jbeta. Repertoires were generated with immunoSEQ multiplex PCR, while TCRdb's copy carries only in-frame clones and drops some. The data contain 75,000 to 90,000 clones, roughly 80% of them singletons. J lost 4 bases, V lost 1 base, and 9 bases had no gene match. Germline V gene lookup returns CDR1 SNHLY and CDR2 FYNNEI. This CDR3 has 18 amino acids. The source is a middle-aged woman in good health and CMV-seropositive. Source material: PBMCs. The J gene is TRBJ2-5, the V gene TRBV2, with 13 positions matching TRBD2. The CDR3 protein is CASSEEQRTSGRRETQYF. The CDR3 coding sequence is TGTGCCAGCAGTGAAGAGCAGCGGACTAGCGGGAGACGAGAGACCCAGTACTTC.